These T cell receptor beta chains were read from a single sample in a study of patients and donors after allogeneic stem cell transplantation. Each CDR3 protein gets one entry after TCRdb re-called the RT-PCR reads with MiXCR. The sample holds about 200,000 distinct CDR3 sequences; roughly 40% are singletons and the top ten take about 35%. The specimen was blood, either unsorted or a sorted T cell fraction (not recorded which). The receptors come from a human donor who was either an allogeneic HSCT recipient or a stem cell or donor lymphocyte infusion donor (not recorded which). It is not recorded whose cells these are; they may come from a transplant donor. CDR3s leave out the opening cysteine and the closing phenylalanine or tryptophan. Fields, in order: CDR3 protein, V gene, clone size, J gene. Clone size, where shown, is once, few, many, or a class for clones that have expanded.

cdr3_aa: ASSLELVGLAEPSSYEQY
v_call: TRBV7-2
clone_size: once
j_call: TRBJ2-7

cdr3_aa: ASSQDAFQPQH
v_call: TRBV14
clone_size: few
j_call: TRBJ1-5

cdr3_aa: SVLVRDTVFYGYT
v_call: TRBV29-1
clone_size: -
j_call: TRBJ1-2

cdr3_aa: ASRPSGGRAHSSTDTQY
v_call: TRBV12-3/TRBV12-4
clone_size: -
j_call: TRBJ2-3

cdr3_aa: ASSLTGGNTEAF
v_call: TRBV7-3
clone_size: many
j_call: TRBJ1-1

cdr3_aa: ASSPRRGSTEAF
v_call: TRBV12-3/TRBV12-4
clone_size: many
j_call: TRBJ1-1

cdr3_aa: ASSLQGEDLYGYT
v_call: TRBV28
clone_size: -
j_call: TRBJ1-2

cdr3_aa: ASRSAGQNNEQF
v_call: TRBV9
clone_size: -
j_call: TRBJ2-1

cdr3_aa: ASSPGPINEKLF
v_call: TRBV6-5
clone_size: few
j_call: TRBJ1-4

cdr3_aa: ASSAATLQRTQY
v_call: TRBV5-6
clone_size: -
j_call: TRBJ2-3

cdr3_aa: ASSFLTGVNQPQH
v_call: TRBV12-3/TRBV12-4
clone_size: few
j_call: TRBJ1-5

cdr3_aa: AWSVTLGQPQH
v_call: TRBV30
clone_size: few
j_call: TRBJ1-5

cdr3_aa: SVGVSNQPQH
v_call: TRBV29-1
clone_size: -
j_call: TRBJ1-5

cdr3_aa: ASSVGGAGRRGGELF
v_call: TRBV9
clone_size: -
j_call: TRBJ2-2

cdr3_aa: SANSLAGVFTDTQY
v_call: TRBV20-1
clone_size: -
j_call: TRBJ2-3

cdr3_aa: SVGRDVQNTEAF
v_call: TRBV29-1
clone_size: few
j_call: TRBJ1-1

cdr3_aa: ASSPGLGDMYEQC
v_call: TRBV5-6
clone_size: -
j_call: TRBJ2-7

cdr3_aa: ASSPRDRAEQY
v_call: TRBV27
clone_size: -
j_call: TRBJ2-7

cdr3_aa: ASSLMWSTEAF
v_call: TRBV12-3/TRBV12-4
clone_size: few
j_call: TRBJ1-1

cdr3_aa: ASSWGSGGQPQH
v_call: TRBV5-5
clone_size: -
j_call: TRBJ1-5

cdr3_aa: ASSLRDEGANGYT
v_call: TRBV18
clone_size: -
j_call: TRBJ1-2

cdr3_aa: ASSITGNEGNQPQH
v_call: TRBV19
clone_size: -
j_call: TRBJ1-5

cdr3_aa: ASSQDGIAGGPYDTGELF
v_call: TRBV4-2
clone_size: -
j_call: TRBJ2-2

cdr3_aa: ASSLLPGQGAFFNPEAF
v_call: TRBV7-9
clone_size: -
j_call: TRBJ1-1

cdr3_aa: ASSLAGGPYNEQF
v_call: TRBV12-3/TRBV12-4
clone_size: few
j_call: TRBJ2-1

cdr3_aa: ASSVDGGLGNTIY
v_call: TRBV9
clone_size: -
j_call: TRBJ1-3

cdr3_aa: ASSRGLAVQEIQY
v_call: TRBV7-3
clone_size: -
j_call: TRBJ2-5

cdr3_aa: ASSDGLAGGGEQY
v_call: TRBV5-1
clone_size: -
j_call: TRBJ2-7

cdr3_aa: ASSRNPGGSYEQY
v_call: TRBV28
clone_size: -
j_call: TRBJ2-7

cdr3_aa: ASSEMNYEQY
v_call: TRBV2
clone_size: -
j_call: TRBJ2-7

cdr3_aa: ASILDSTDTQY
v_call: TRBV6-1
clone_size: once
j_call: TRBJ2-3

cdr3_aa: ASSPGAQTEAF
v_call: TRBV7-2
clone_size: -
j_call: TRBJ1-1

cdr3_aa: ACSSGQGYTEAF
v_call: TRBV7-9
clone_size: -
j_call: TRBJ1-1

cdr3_aa: ASSYRGGLNYGYT
v_call: TRBV6-5
clone_size: few
j_call: TRBJ1-2

cdr3_aa: ASSADTEAF
v_call: TRBV5-1
clone_size: -
j_call: TRBJ1-1

cdr3_aa: ATSSFERETQY
v_call: TRBV24-1
clone_size: -
j_call: TRBJ2-5

cdr3_aa: ASTLEGTGIGNEQY
v_call: TRBV12-3/TRBV12-4
clone_size: once
j_call: TRBJ2-7

cdr3_aa: ASSAEGFSYGYT
v_call: TRBV5-4
clone_size: -
j_call: TRBJ1-2

cdr3_aa: ASSKTQGLNTEAF
v_call: TRBV18
clone_size: once
j_call: TRBJ1-1

cdr3_aa: ASIWALYYNEQF
v_call: TRBV27
clone_size: -
j_call: TRBJ2-1

cdr3_aa: ASRVSRGTDTQY
v_call: TRBV12-3/TRBV12-4
clone_size: -
j_call: TRBJ2-3

cdr3_aa: SVEGDEQF
v_call: TRBV29-1
clone_size: -
j_call: TRBJ2-1

cdr3_aa: ASSLRDRSCEQF
v_call: TRBV28
clone_size: -
j_call: TRBJ2-1

cdr3_aa: ASSARLAGGPVYNEQF
v_call: TRBV9
clone_size: -
j_call: TRBJ2-1

cdr3_aa: ASSFRQDIGNTIY
v_call: TRBV18
clone_size: few
j_call: TRBJ1-3

cdr3_aa: ASTGSPGRLNTEAF
v_call: TRBV12-3/TRBV12-4
clone_size: -
j_call: TRBJ1-1

cdr3_aa: ASSGGDGYGYT
v_call: TRBV9
clone_size: few
j_call: TRBJ1-2

cdr3_aa: ASSLLRLAGVYEQF
v_call: TRBV18
clone_size: -
j_call: TRBJ2-1

cdr3_aa: AWSVGGYEQY
v_call: TRBV30
clone_size: few
j_call: TRBJ2-7

cdr3_aa: ASSASTAQGNEQY
v_call: TRBV9
clone_size: -
j_call: TRBJ2-7

cdr3_aa: ASSFGTEDTEAF
v_call: TRBV5-6
clone_size: -
j_call: TRBJ1-1

cdr3_aa: ASSQDLWQGGGNTIY
v_call: TRBV4-2
clone_size: few
j_call: TRBJ1-3

cdr3_aa: ASGSQGQVVEQY
v_call: TRBV12-5
clone_size: -
j_call: TRBJ2-7

cdr3_aa: ASSQEGAPGNTIY
v_call: TRBV3-1
clone_size: few
j_call: TRBJ1-3

cdr3_aa: ASSLWTGRTEAF
v_call: TRBV12-3/TRBV12-4
clone_size: -
j_call: TRBJ1-1